The source of this TCR beta chain is a study of blood T cells in healthy people across ages. General observations from the study: TCR beta diversity correlated strongly with naive T cell percentage.

Samples had at least 7 million PBMCs isolated from them. As regards this clonotype: The antigen remains undetermined.

A second about 6 to 12 cycle PCR used barcoded and J-beta primers. MiXCR, run by TCRdb on the 5' RACE reads, gives a single entry per CDR3 protein. The sample has 800,000 to 900,000 distinct CDR3 sequences, approximately 59% seen once; the top ten hold 25% to 30%. The length of the CDR3 is 12 residues. Deletions cut 1 base from V and 8 bases from J, with 11 bases between. Germline CDR1 and CDR2: DFQATT and SNEGSKA (reference sequence). Sequencing used blood. The gene calls are TRBV20-1 and TRBJ1-2, with D tentatively TRBD1 (5 bases). The TCR originated in a man between 25 and 39 years old in good health. CDR3 DNA: TGCAGTGCTAGAGGGGACTCGGGGGGCTACACCTTC. Its translation: CSARGDSGGYTF.